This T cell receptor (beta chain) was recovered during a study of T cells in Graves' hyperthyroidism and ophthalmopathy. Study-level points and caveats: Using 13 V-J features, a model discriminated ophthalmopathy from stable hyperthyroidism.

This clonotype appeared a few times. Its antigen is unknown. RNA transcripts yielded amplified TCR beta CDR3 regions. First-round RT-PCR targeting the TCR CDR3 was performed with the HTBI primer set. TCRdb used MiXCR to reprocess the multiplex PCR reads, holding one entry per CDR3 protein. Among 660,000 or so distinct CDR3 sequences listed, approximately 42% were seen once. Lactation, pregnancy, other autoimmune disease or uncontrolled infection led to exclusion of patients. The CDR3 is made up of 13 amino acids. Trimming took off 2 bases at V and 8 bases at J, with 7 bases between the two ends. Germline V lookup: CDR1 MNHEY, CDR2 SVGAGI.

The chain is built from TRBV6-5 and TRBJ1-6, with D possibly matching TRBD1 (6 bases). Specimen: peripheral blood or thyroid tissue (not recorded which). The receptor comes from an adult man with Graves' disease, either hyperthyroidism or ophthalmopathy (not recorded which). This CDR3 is CASSYGGYSPLHF. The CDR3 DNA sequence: TGTGCCAGCAGTTACGGGGGCTATTCACCCCTCCACTTT.